These 15 T cell receptor beta chains originate from one sample sequenced in a study of T cell responses to AZD1222 COVID-19 vaccine. Profiling relied on immunoSEQ multiplex PCR, and the TCRdb table lists in-frame clones only, not all of them. The table lists under 150,000 clones, 92% of them singletons. The sequencing here drew on peripheral blood, taken 28 days after the second AZD1222 dose. Every receptor here comes from an adult who received the AZD1222 COVID-19 vaccine.

The CDR3 protein is CASRPPASTEAFF. The CDR3 DNA reads as TGTGCCAGCAGGCCCCCAGCGAGCACTGAAGCTTTCTTT. The chain couples TRBV7-9 to TRBJ1-1, with D unresolved. V was shortened by 6 bases and J by 4 bases, with 12 bases between the two germline ends. There are 13 residues in the CDR3. From germline, CDR1 is SEHNR and CDR2 FQNEAQ (reference sequence).

The rearrangement links TRBV6-6 to TRBJ1-2; no clear D. V was cut by 5 bases and J by 8 bases, with 15 bases left in between. The CDR3 runs to 13 residues. The germline gives CDR1 MNHNY, CDR2 SVGAGI (reference sequence). The CDR3 nucleotides read TGTGCCAGCAGTCCAACCCTCATGCAAGGCTACACCTTC. Amino acid sequence: CASSPTLMQGYTF.

The chain couples TRBV5-1 to TRBJ2-1; D remains ambiguous. The germline gives CDR1 SGHRS, CDR2 YFSETQ. There are 12 residues in the CDR3. With 0 bases removed from V and 9 bases from J, the gap between germline ends came to 7 bases. The DNA for the CDR3 is TGCGCCAGCAGCTTGGGACTGACTGAGCAGTTCTTC. Translating gives CASSLGLTEQFF.

This chain uses TRBV9 with TRBJ1-5; no clear D gene. There are 14 residues in the CDR3. The ends were cut back, 2 bases at V and 3 bases at J, with 9 bases in the middle. Germline assignment: CDR1 SGDLS and CDR2 YYNGEE. CDR3 protein: CASSVGVDNQPQHF. CDR3 nucleotides: TGTGCCAGCAGCGTCGGGGTTGACAATCAGCCCCAGCATTTT.

The chain employs TRBV18 and TRBJ1-3; no reliable D call. V gave up 3 bases and J gave up 3 bases, with 15 bases separating them. Germline lookup yields CDR1 KGHSH and CDR2 LQKENI. This CDR3 is built from 16 residues. CDR3 region: CASSPTGPEVGNTIYF. The CDR3 DNA sequence: TGTGCCAGCTCACCGACGGGTCCGGAGGTTGGAAACACCATATATTTT.

For the CDR3, the DNA is TGTGCCAGTCGAAAAACGGGGAGCAATCAGCCCCAGCATTTT. This codes for CASRKTGSNQPQHF. This chain links TRBV6-5 with TRBJ1-5; D unclear. The length of the CDR3 is 14 residues. CDR1 is MNHEY and CDR2 is SVGAGI in the germline V gene. V gave up 9 bases and J gave up 1 base, with 13 bases separating them.

The gene calls are TRBV5-1 and TRBJ2-1, with TRBD1 as a possible D gene (5 bases). Germline-derived CDR1 and CDR2 are SGHRS and YFSETQ. The CDR3 is 15 residues long. Trimming left V 2 bases short and J 8 bases short, with 17 bases between. The CDR3 is CASSLAGLRVYEQFF. The CDR3 coding sequence is TGCGCCAGCAGCTTAGCCGGCCTCAGGGTCTATGAGCAGTTCTTC.

The V and J genes are TRBV5-4 and TRBJ1-5; D remains ambiguous. Germline V gene sequence: CDR1 SGHNT, CDR2 YYREEE (reference sequence). The length of the CDR3 is 13 residues. The V end was cut by 5 bases, the J end by 5 bases, with 11 bases between. CDR3 residues: CASSSGMDQPQHF. CDR3 nucleotides: TGTGCCAGCAGTTCGGGCATGGATCAGCCCCAGCATTTT.

This clone was recorded only once. The chain employs TRBV30 and TRBJ2-7, with 9 bases lining up with TRBD2. The CDR3 covers 16 residues. Germline V gene sequence: CDR1 GTSNPN, CDR2 SVGIG (reference sequence). The trim removed 4 bases at V and 6 bases at J, leaving 16 bases unmatched. The CDR3 region has the DNA TGTGCCTGGAAGCTGGCGGGAGGGCCCACTCGGGCCGAGCAGTACTTC. Protein: CAWKLAGGPTRAEQYF.

The chain couples TRBV3-1 (or the pseudogene TRBV3-2) to TRBJ1-1; unclear D gene. The germline V gene encodes CDR1 LGHDT and CDR2 YNNKEL (reference sequence). CDR3 length equals 16 residues. V gave up 4 bases and J gave up 4 bases, with 19 bases separating them. The CDR3 bases are TGTGCCAGCAGCCCAATGACGGAGGGAAGAGGCACTGAAGCTTTCTTT. Protein product: CASSPMTEGRGTEAFF.

This clone was detected once. V gene TRBV7-9 combines with J gene TRBJ2-2; D gene unclear. Germline CDR1 reads SEHNR; CDR2 reads FQNEAQ (reference sequence). Trimming removed 0 bases at V and 2 bases at J, with 4 bases between. This CDR3 is built from 14 residues. Written as DNA, the CDR3 is TGTGCCAGCAGCTTAGCCCCCAACACCGGGGAGCTGTTTTTT. It encodes CASSLAPNTGELFF.

V and J are TRBV12-3 or TRBV12-4 and TRBJ1-2; no firm D call. This CDR3 has 12 amino acids. The V and J ends lost 6 bases and 4 bases respectively, with 9 bases between them. CDR3 sequence: CASSPEGYGYTF. CDR3 coding DNA: TGTGCCAGCAGCCCCGAGGGCTATGGCTACACCTTC.

V is TRBV18 and J is TRBJ1-1; 7 bases match TRBD1. Germline CDR1 reads KGHSH; CDR2 reads LQKENI. Unmatched junction bases numbered 18, after V lost 4 bases and J lost 10 bases. The CDR3 is made up of 16 amino acids. The CDR3 DNA follows: TGTGCCAGCTCACTAGACAGGGCTACCCCAATCAATGGAGCTTTCTTT. Its translation: CASSLDRATPINGAFF. The variable domain in full, with the rest retrieved from reference TRBV18 and TRBJ1-1, is NAGVMQNPRHLVRRRGQEARLRCSPMKGHSHVYWYRQLPEEGLKFMVYLQKENIIDESGMPKERFSAEFPKEGPSILRIQQVVRGDSAAYFCASSLDRATPINGAFFGQGTRLTVV.

This chain links TRBV6-4 with TRBJ1-5; D remains unclear. The CDR3 sequence is 13 residues long. V shed 5 bases and J shed 4 bases, with 9 bases lying between them. Germline V gene data show CDR1 as MRHNA and CDR2 as SNTAGT. The DNA for the CDR3 is TGTGCCAGCAGTCCCGGTCGAAATCAGCCCCAGCATTTT. Encoded protein: CASSPGRNQPQHF.

This CDR3 is CASRDSGNQYF. CDR3 bases: TGTGCCAGCAGAGATAGCGGAAATCAGTATTTT. The J gene is TRBJ2-3, the V gene TRBV6-5; a possible D gene is TRBD2 (6 bases). The CDR3 is 11 residues long. Trimming took off 6 bases at V and 12 bases at J, with 13 bases between the two ends. In germline, CDR1 is MNHEY, CDR2 SVGAGI.